This T cell receptor beta chain derives from a study of cytomegalovirus exposure and HLA in healthy donors (dated by TCRdb to the late 2010s). About the study as a whole: According to an earlier analysis of around 600 of the donors, 200 million or so T cells yielded over 100 million unique TCR beta sequences and about 300 Gb of sequence data. In addition to the first cohort of 666 subjects, a separate validation cohort of around 110 different subjects was used. In a later analysis, previously published TCR beta repertoires from 670 or so donors were re-analyzed and high-resolution HLA genotyping was added so that TCR occurrence patterns could be studied. Among roughly 400 genotyped donors of the cohort, an average of approximately 220,000 unique TCR beta nucleotide sequences was sequenced per donor, of which 15% to 20% were non-productive. To predict cytomegalovirus infection status, the study combined high-throughput TCR immunosequencing, statistical association of individual TCRs with disease status, and machine learning. The number of typed donors differed by locus: roughly 629-640 for A, B, C, DRB1 and DQB1; roughly 510 for DQA1; approximately 600 for DPA1; and 450 to 480 for DPB1. An early release covering 550 to 650 HLA-typed donors comprised about 320 gigabases of sequencing data and roughly 86 million unique TCR sequences. In a later genetic analysis, genome-wide SNP genotypes for about 55% of the 666 donors were used, and that subset was treated as a discovery cohort. Of the roughly 400 genotyped donors, over 65% fell in the genetic ancestry cluster associated with self-reported Caucasian donors. An earlier analysis of 587 of the donors used high-throughput TCR beta sequencing to judge whether each TCR beta V gene segment behaved as functional or pseudogenic. HLA typing covered class I and class II loci at four-digit resolution. Using immunosequencing, the study profiled T cell repertoires from 500 to 800 subjects and related those repertoires to cytomegalovirus serostatus. Every repertoire in the discovery cohort had been generated on one and the same sequencing platform. Because of strong linkage in the cohort, five DR-DQ haplotypes were treated as single units for association and clustering. The later analysis used no new phenotypic data to find candidate immune exposures, relying instead on TCR beta sequences and their occurrence across donors. Donor age, sex, ethnicity and CMV serostatus were compiled alongside the repertoire data. The aim of the study was to test whether cataloging public T cell receptors could identify signatures of past pathogen exposure.

The cohort consisted of 666 healthy bone marrow donors. At the time of sampling, every cohort member was nominally healthy, though immune exposures that went unrecorded were likely present. The donor tested CMV seronegative and was one of the 352 seronegative cohort members. Each donor provided a peripheral blood sample, and peripheral blood mononuclear cells were used for TCR beta sequencing. The Qiagen DNeasy Blood Extraction Kit was used to extract genomic DNA from the blood cell samples. The method behind the library was the immunoSEQ multiplex PCR assay. For the multiplex PCR, a mixture combining 60 forward primers for TCR Vbeta segments and 13 reverse primers for TCR Jbeta segments was used. Amplification of the CDR3 region of rearranged TCR beta genes was performed with a multiplex PCR assay on genomic DNA. The amplified TCR beta libraries were sequenced on the Illumina HiSeq System as 87-base-pair reads. Concerning the study's data processing: Across the roughly 700 repertoires, a later analysis counted approximately 75 million unique TCR beta chains, approximately 12 million of which were shared by at least two donors. To remove PCR and sequencing errors, raw reads were error-corrected and collapsed into unique sequences using a nearest-neighbor algorithm that merged closely related sequences. To assign V, D and J gene segments, CDR3 sequences were aligned to IMGT reference sequences. For a sequence to be retained, a match of at least six nucleotides was required to both a V gene segment and a J gene segment. A rearrangement counted as productive if the CDR3 had no stop codons and remained in frame with V and J, and every other rearrangement counted as non-productive. Following IMGT convention, CDR3 was defined as the stretch from the second conserved V-encoded cysteine up to the conserved J-encoded phenylalanine. Sequences without an unambiguous match to a single V gene segment were excluded from the earlier analysis of approximately 600 of the donors. In an earlier analysis of more than 500 of the donors, a V segment was called functional when productive rearrangements were above 56.7%, and segregating when the standard deviation between donors exceeded 5%. A statistical classification framework was built to diagnose cytomegalovirus status from the catalog of TCR beta chain sequences. V and J gene assignment, in a later analysis, came from comparing TCR nucleotide sequences with IMGT/GENE-DB human TR gene sequences. In a later analysis, CDR3 sequences and most-parsimonious VDJ recombination scenarios were assigned using the TCRdist pipeline. In a later analysis, each TCR beta chain was defined by its CDR3 amino acid sequence together with its V-gene family, and reads lacking a unique V-gene family were excluded. As a way to deal with suspected cross-contamination and a sequencing artifact, a later analysis dropped 640 or so nucleotide sequences that were highly shared and had low generation probability. For each public chain, a later analysis derived a clonal expansion index from normalized ranks of inferred template counts within each repertoire. A later analysis computed generation probabilities with a VDJ recombination model fitted to out-of-frame rearrangements, and checked the results against IGoR. A later analysis scored TCR-TCR, TCR-HLA and TCR-CMV co-occurrence with hypergeometric tests, applying a repertoire-size bias correction to TCR pairs. A later analysis estimated false discovery rates by permuting HLA or CMV assignments 20 times. In a later analysis, co-occurring TCRs were grouped using DBSCAN, and TCRdist sequence similarity was added for clustering within HLA-allele-positive subsets. Co-occurrence clustering excluded repertoires with fewer than 30,000 or more than 120,000 public chains, plus five with anomalous nucleotide sharing. This immuneACCESS table, as held by TCRdb, lists in-frame sequences with V and J called but not all clones. Of the missing ones, under half trace to an unresolved V gene in checked studies; the others have no known cause. The DNA gave D and trimming, while V, J and clone size come from that table. The sample table holds some 130,000 clones, of which around 80% were seen once. The biggest ten clones account for roughly 4.2% of the sample.

Notes on this clone: Its antigen has not been determined. Base qualities were left out, and no much larger clone turns up one base away.

What the research found in general, with its limitations: A later analysis reported that several top co-occurrence clusters appeared linked to parvovirus B19, influenza, CMV and Epstein-Barr virus. Roughly uniform sequencing depth across donors was assumed in presence/absence analyses, although this assumption may not hold. V-gene and J-gene trimming of TCR beta chains was associated with a missense DCLRE1C variant in a later genetic analysis, and the association was replicated in an independent cohort. Strong co-occurrence of HLA alleles, especially DR and DQ, made assigning TCR associations to individual alleles difficult. A later analysis associated 17,000 or so TCR beta sequences with specific HLA alleles at a false discovery rate of 0.05. Linkage disequilibrium might explain the correlated functional status among segregating V segments, but an unknown experimental factor could not be ruled out. In this cohort, only TCR beta chains were sequenced, and detectable features were limited by the absence of alpha or paired-chain data. In a later analysis, the rate of TCR association differed among HLA loci, with DRB1 alleles having the most associated TCRs and HLA-C alleles having the fewest. Most TCR sequences were seen in very few donors, while some public TCRs were found in many individuals. An earlier analysis of several hundred of the donors showed that most TCR beta V segments appeared in productive rearrangements either about 90% or about 30% of the time, which broadly matched IMGT annotations. A further reported finding was that TCR beta sequences accurately predicted the HLA-A and HLA-B alleles for most subjects in the first cohort. The authors suggested that the approach could potentially be generalized to other disease states and immunological phenotypes. A few of the identified cytomegalovirus-associated TCR beta chains were confirmed in vitro to be specific for cytomegalovirus antigens. The classifier was reported to diagnose cytomegalovirus status with high specificity and sensitivity in both the original and validation cohorts. Because counts were too low, 15 to 20 rarely observed V segments, including chromosome 9 orphons, were excluded from the earlier analysis of 500 to 700 of the donors. Because HLA typing was missing for some donors at each locus, association tests included only the typed subset. A cluster of highly shared sequence variants was judged likely to represent a technical artifact of the sequencing pipeline. According to a later genetic analysis, donors in an Asian-associated ancestry cluster had fewer N-insertions in productive TCRs than the approximately 610-donor mean. In the study, about 150 TCR beta chains were listed as associated with cytomegalovirus. A later analysis found that HLA-associated TCR beta chains were more clonally expanded and had lower generation probabilities than equally common non-associated chains. According to a later analysis, most CMV-associated TCR beta chains appeared to be HLA-restricted, and the HLA associations seemed to be driven largely by CMV exposure. The only immune exposure information available for the cohort was CMV serostatus.

The TCR originated in a woman in her 40s in good health and CMV-seronegative. The sequencing sample was made of PBMCs.

Here the CDR3 is given as CASSQGGGDYYEQYF. In nucleotides, the sequence is TGTGCCAGCAGCCAAGGGGGAGGGGACTACTACGAGCAGTACTTC. The chain is encoded by TRBV4-2 joined to TRBJ2-7; TRBD2 agrees with 7 junctional bases. Sequences LGHNA (CDR1) and YNFKEQ (CDR2) are obtained from the germline V gene. V and J are trimmed by 1 base and 3 bases, and the gene matches miss 6 bases of the junction. From the cysteine up to the phenylalanine, the CDR3 has a length of 15 residues. The only DNA kept is the CDR3, 45 bases in frame from the first base.